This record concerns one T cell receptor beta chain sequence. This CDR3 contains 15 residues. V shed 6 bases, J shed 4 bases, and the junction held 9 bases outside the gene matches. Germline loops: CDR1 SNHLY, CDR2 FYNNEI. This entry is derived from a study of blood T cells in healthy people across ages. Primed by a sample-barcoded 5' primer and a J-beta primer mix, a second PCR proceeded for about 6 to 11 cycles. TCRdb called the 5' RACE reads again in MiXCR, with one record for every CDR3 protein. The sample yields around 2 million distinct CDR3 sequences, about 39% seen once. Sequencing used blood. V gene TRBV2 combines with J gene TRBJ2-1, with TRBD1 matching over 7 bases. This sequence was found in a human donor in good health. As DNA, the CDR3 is TGTGCCAGCAGGTCAACAGGGGTTTTGTACAATGAGCAGTTCTTC. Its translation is CASRSTGVLYNEQFF.